The clone carrying this TCR beta chain was seen ten or more times. Antigen: not known. The data were obtained in a study of early T cells in non-severe SARS-CoV-2 infection. Study in general: Unsorted whole-blood RNA was sequenced in bulk, leaving chains unpaired. General study results and limits: Anti-spike CD8 responses were favored in VDJdb matching, and private and CD4 specificities were missed.

The TCR library protocol was used to attach unique molecular identifiers. These identifiers were attached to individual cDNA molecules. TCRdb reprocessed the 5' RACE reads with MiXCR, giving one entry per CDR3 protein. The profile shows about 110,000 distinct CDR3 sequences, 9% to 13% of them singletons. CDR1 is DFQATT, CDR2 SNEGSKA, per germline (reference sequence). The CDR3 runs 12 residues. This chain uses TRBV20-1 with TRBJ2-2, with TRBD2 matching 8 bases. The origin of this receptor is an adult who was a healthcare worker with PCR-confirmed SARS-CoV-2 infection or an uninfected control (not recorded which). Sequencing used whole blood. The CDR3 bases are TGCAGCGGGGGGGGTCCCGCCGGGGAGCTGTTTTTT. Its translation: CSGGGPAGELFF.